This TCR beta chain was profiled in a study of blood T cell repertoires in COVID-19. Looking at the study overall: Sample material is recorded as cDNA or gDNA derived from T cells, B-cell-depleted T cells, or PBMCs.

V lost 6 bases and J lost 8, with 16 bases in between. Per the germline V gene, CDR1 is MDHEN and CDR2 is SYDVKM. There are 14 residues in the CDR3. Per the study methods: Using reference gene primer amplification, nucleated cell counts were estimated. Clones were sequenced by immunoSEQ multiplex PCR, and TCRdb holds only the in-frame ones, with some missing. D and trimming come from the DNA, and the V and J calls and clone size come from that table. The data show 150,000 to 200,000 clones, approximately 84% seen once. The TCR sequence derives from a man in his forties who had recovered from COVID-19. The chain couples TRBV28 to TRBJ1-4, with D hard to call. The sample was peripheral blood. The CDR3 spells CASSPRTLWEKLFF. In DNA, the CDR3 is TGTGCCAGCAGCCCCCGGACTCTGTGGGAAAAACTGTTTTTT.